This T cell receptor (beta chain) was profiled in a study of monozygotic twins with inflammatory bowel disease. cDNA synthesis was performed in eight separate reactions for each sample. TCRdb re-called the 5' RACE reads and gives one entry per CDR3 protein, without DNA. In all, the sample yields about 300,000 distinct CDR3 sequences. The blood volume drawn from each donor was 2.5 to 3 ml. This clonotype was sampled from a human donor with ulcerative colitis or Crohn's disease, or a healthy co-twin of an affected twin (not recorded which). The sample consisted of blood.

The CDR3 spells CASSPYYGQPQHF. The rearrangement links TRBV4-3 to TRBJ1-5. The CDR3 totals 13 residues. Germline CDR1 and CDR2: LGHNA and YSLEER.